This T cell receptor beta chain was recovered during a study of blood T cell repertoires in COVID-19. Study-wide context: PBMCs, B-cell-depleted T cells, or T cells were the source of the cDNA or gDNA that made up the material.

This clone was found once. Using immunoSEQ multiplex PCR, the repertoire was profiled, and TCRdb retains in-frame clones only, with some absent. The sample lists 200,000 to 300,000 clones, around four fifths seen once, with around 4% in the top ten. With 4 bases removed from V and 0 bases from J, the gap between germline ends came to 10 bases. Looked up from germline, CDR1 is SGHNT and CDR2 is YYREEE (reference sequence). This CDR3 is 14 amino acids long. The sample comprised peripheral blood. The source of this sequence is a man in his 60s with acute or convalescent COVID-19. The chain has TRBV5-4 and TRBJ1-2, with D possibly being TRBD1 (6 bases). CDR3 amino acids: CASSLAGANYGYTF. The CDR3 DNA sequence: TGTGCCAGCAGCCTCGCAGGGGCTAACTATGGCTACACCTTC.